Sequencing of this T cell receptor beta chain was carried out in a study of T-cell memory formation after mild COVID-19. Notes on this clonotype: The antigen is undetermined.

Study outcomes and limitations: Shrinking CD4+ clones resided mostly in CM and EM, and CD8+ ones in EMRA. The study detected some responding clones in pre-infection memory, suggesting cross-reactive memory joined.

Germline lookup yields CDR1 SGHKS and CDR2 YYEKEE (reference sequence). Deletions cut 2 bases from V and 1 base from J, with 12 bases between. This CDR3 spans 15 amino acids. 5'RACE primed from the constant segment yielded TCR alpha and TCR beta cDNA libraries bearing sample barcodes and UMIs. TCRdb re-called the 5' RACE reads through MiXCR, storing one row per CDR3 protein. The sample includes some 490,000 distinct CDR3 sequences, 15% to 20% of them seen just once. The sequence was collected from an adult woman who had mild COVID-19 (a few samples of this study predate the infection). Cell type and time point are not known. The chain is built from TRBV5-5 and TRBJ1-1, with D unclear. Sequencing used PBMCs or a T cell subset sorted from them (not recorded which). This chain's CDR3 is CASSFYWAWNTEAFF. DNA of the CDR3: TGTGCCAGCAGCTTTTATTGGGCCTGGAACACTGAAGCTTTCTTT.